The next 26 T cell receptor beta chains were all read from a single sample in a study of CD8 T cells in Susac syndrome. An input of roughly 0.45 to 1 ug of RNA was subjected to reverse transcription using random hexamers. TCRdb reprocessed the immunoSEQ multiplex PCR reads via MiXCR and lists one record per CDR3 protein. The sample consists of about 200,000 distinct CDR3 sequences, more than 85% of them appearing once. Material: CD8+ T cells from PBMCs. These receptors were obtained from a human donor with multiple sclerosis.

This clonotype was seen once. The V call is TRBV18, the J call TRBJ1-5, with TRBD1 identical over 10 bases. This CDR3 has 16 amino acids. Germline V lookup: CDR1 KGHSH, CDR2 LQKENI. J was trimmed by 5 bases and V by 2 bases; bases with no gene match: 6. Here the CDR3 DNA reads TGTGCCAGCTCACCATCCGGGACAGGGGCGGATCAGCCCCAGCATTTT. Its translation: CASSPSGTGADQPQHF.

The CDR3 region is CASRLTSGGETQYF. The CDR3, as DNA: TGTGCCAGCAGACTGACTAGCGGGGGGGAGACCCAGTACTTC. V and J are TRBV12-3 or TRBV12-4 and TRBJ2-5, with 13 bases fitting TRBD2. The CDR3 is 14 amino acids. Losses at the gene ends were 6 bases for V and 5 bases for J; bases not matched to a gene: 3.

The V call is TRBV19, the J call TRBJ2-2; 7 bases are shared with TRBD1. CDR1 is LNHDA, CDR2 SQIVND, per germline (reference sequence). Germline trimming cut 3 bases from V and 4 bases from J; bases unmatched to any gene: 14. The CDR3 contains 18 residues. Here the CDR3 reads CASSMQGVLESFTGELFF. CDR3 coding DNA: TGTGCCAGTAGTATGCAGGGGGTTTTAGAGTCTTTCACCGGGGAGCTGTTTTTT.

The chain carries TRBV20-1 and TRBJ2-7; 9 bases fit TRBD2. The CDR3 loop spans 14 amino acids. Per germline, CDR1 DFQATT and CDR2 SNEGSKA (reference sequence). V gave up 5 bases and J gave up 3 bases; unmatched junction bases: 8. CDR3 nucleotides: TGCAGTGCTCCGGGACTAGCAGCCAGCTACGAGCAGTACTTC. Encoded protein: CSAPGLAASYEQYF.

The chain joins TRBV13 to TRBJ2-2; D uncertain. V was shortened by 3 bases and J by 4 bases, with 12 bases between the two germline ends. The CDR3 loop spans 15 amino acids. Germline V CDR1 and CDR2: PRHDT, FYEKMQ (reference sequence). The CDR3 is CASSLGLRSTGELFF. The CDR3 bases are TGTGCCAGCAGCTTGGGTTTACGATCCACCGGGGAGCTGTTTTTT.

The chain couples TRBV16 to TRBJ2-1; perhaps D is TRBD1 or TRBD2 (5 bases each). This CDR3 is built from 12 residues. Germline values: CDR1 KGHSY, CDR2 FQNENV. V gave up 3 bases and J gave up 10 bases, with 10 bases separating them. The CDR3: CASSQGDVEQFF. CDR3 nucleotide sequence: TGTGCCAGCAGCCAGGGGGATGTCGAGCAGTTCTTC. The complete variable domain, with remaining parts taken from reference TRBV16 and TRBJ2-1, reads GEEVAQTPKHLVRGEGQKAKLYCAPIKGHSYVFWYQQVLKNEFKFLISFQNENVFDETGMPKERFSAKCLPNSPCSLEIQATKLEDSAVYFCASSQGDVEQFFGPGTRLTVL.

The chain links TRBV12-3 or TRBV12-4 to TRBJ2-4, with 7 bases identical to TRBD1. After removal of 6 bases from V and 0 bases from J, the junction contained 2 bases not matched to a gene. The CDR3 covers 14 residues. The CDR3 DNA reads TGTGCCAGCAGGGGGGACAGAGCCAAAAACATTCAGTACTTC. Translating it yields CASRGDRAKNIQYF.

This chain connects TRBV4-1 to TRBJ2-2; no clear D gene. In germline, CDR1 is MGHRA, CDR2 YSYEKL. V lost 3 bases and J lost 1, with 6 bases in between. The CDR3 runs 14 residues. This CDR3 reads CASSQGMNTGELFF. Here the CDR3 DNA reads TGCGCCAGCAGCCAGGGCATGAACACCGGGGAGCTGTTTTTT.

The chain joins TRBV3-1 to TRBJ1-5, with D maybe TRBD1 (5 bases). V was trimmed by 5 bases and J by 6 bases, leaving 8 bases between them. Germline V gives CDR1 LGHDT, CDR2 YNNKEL (reference sequence). This CDR3 has 12 amino acids. CDR3 nucleotides: TGTGCCAGCAGCGAGGGACTTCAGCCCCAGCATTTT. It translates to CASSEGLQPQHF.

The chain uses TRBV7-9 and TRBJ1-1; D possibly corresponds to TRBD1 (5 bases). The CDR3 covers 14 residues. The V gene lost 4 bases and the J gene lost 1 base, with 10 bases spanning the gap. Germline-derived CDR1 and CDR2 are SEHNR and FQNEAQ (reference sequence). CDR3 sequence: CASSSTAENTEAFF. CDR3 in DNA: TGTGCCAGCAGCTCGACAGCCGAGAACACTGAAGCTTTCTTT. Full variable domain (remainder filled in from reference TRBV7-9 and TRBJ1-1): DTGVSQNPRHKITKRGQNVTFRCDPISEHNRLYWYRQTLGQGPEFLTYFQNEAQLEKSRLLSDRFSAERPKGSFSTLEIQRTEQGDSAMYLCASSSTAENTEAFFGQGTRLTVV.

CDR3 coding DNA: TGTGCCAGCAGCCAGGACCCCGGTGGGGACTACGAGCAGTACTTC. Translated, it gives CASSQDPGGDYEQYF. The chain is built from TRBV3-1 and TRBJ2-7; D unresolved. V was shortened by 3 bases and J by 3 bases, with 15 bases between the two germline ends. Per the germline V gene, CDR1 is LGHDT and CDR2 is YNNKEL (reference sequence). This CDR3 spans 15 amino acids.

The gene calls are TRBV19 and TRBJ1-2, with D tentatively TRBD1 (6 bases). Deletions cut 3 bases from V and 6 bases from J, with 14 bases between. The CDR3 is 14 amino acids. CDR1 and CDR2 (germline): LNHDA, SQIVND (reference sequence). Written as DNA, the CDR3 is TGTGCCAGTAGTATCTCCGGGGGCGCCCATGGCTACACCTTC. Amino acids: CASSISGGAHGYTF.

This sequence joins TRBV29-1 and TRBJ1-2; D call uncertain. The germline V gene encodes CDR1 SQVTM and CDR2 ANQGSEA. This CDR3 is 10 amino acids long. Trimming pared 6 bases from V and 3 bases from J, leaving 5 bases between. CDR3 nucleotide sequence: TGCAGCGTAAAGGACTATGGCTACACCTTC. It translates to CSVKDYGYTF.

The chain carries TRBV27 and TRBJ2-7, with D maybe TRBD2 (6 bases). This CDR3 contains 13 residues. The germline V and J ends were trimmed by 6 bases and 3 bases, with 12 bases remaining between them. CDR1 is MNHEY, CDR2 SMNVEV, per germline (reference sequence). DNA for the CDR3: TGTGCCAGCAGCCCGGGGGTCCTCTACGAGCAGTACTTC. Protein: CASSPGVLYEQYF.

This chain connects TRBV27 to TRBJ2-2; D remains unclear. With 0 bases removed from V and 4 bases from J, the gap between germline ends came to 6 bases. Germline V gene sequence: CDR1 MNHEY, CDR2 SMNVEV (reference sequence). This CDR3 is built from 14 residues. The CDR3 region is CASSLSMGTGELFF. In DNA form, the CDR3 reads TGTGCCAGCAGTTTATCGATGGGCACCGGGGAGCTGTTTTTT.

The V and J genes are TRBV12-3 or TRBV12-4 and TRBJ2-1, with TRBD2 matching over 11 bases. The CDR3 is 17 amino acids. The ends lost 5 bases at V and 8 bases at J; junction bases unmatched: 14. The chain's CDR3 is CASSQGLAVLGLDEQFF. The CDR3 region has the DNA TGTGCCAGCAGTCAGGGACTAGCGGTCCTGGGACTCGATGAGCAGTTCTTC.

The chain links TRBV3-1 to TRBJ2-7, with TRBD1 as a possible D gene (5 bases). V lost 0 bases and J lost 3, with 12 bases in between. CDR1 and CDR2 (germline): LGHDT, YNNKEL (reference sequence). The CDR3 is 15 residues long. CDR3 sequence: CASSQEPHTGYEQYF. The CDR3 nucleotides read TGTGCCAGCAGCCAAGAACCTCATACAGGCTACGAGCAGTACTTC.

The V call is TRBV29-1, the J call TRBJ1-3; no firm D call. This CDR3 has 14 residues. The germline V gene encodes CDR1 SQVTM and CDR2 ANQGSEA. V was trimmed by 4 bases and J by 0 bases, leaving 10 bases between them. CDR3 amino acids: CSVGHFDSGNTIYF. Here the CDR3 DNA reads TGCAGCGTTGGACACTTCGACTCTGGAAACACCATATATTTT.

The chain combines TRBV10-2 with TRBJ1-4, with no clear D. V lost 2 bases and J lost 4, with 8 bases in between. The CDR3 sequence is 14 residues long. Per the germline V gene, CDR1 is WSHSY and CDR2 is SAAADI. CDR3 region: CASSEQRVNEKLFF. CDR3 sequence (DNA): TGCGCCAGCAGTGAGCAGCGGGTTAATGAAAAACTGTTTTTT.

The V call is TRBV4-1, the J call TRBJ2-1, with D uncertain. This CDR3 is 13 amino acids long. Germline-derived CDR1 and CDR2 are MGHRA and YSYEKL. With 2 bases removed from V and 13 bases from J, the gap between germline ends came to 15 bases. Here the CDR3 reads CASSQIMDGEQFF. The CDR3 region has the DNA TGCGCCAGCAGCCAAATTATGGATGGGGAACAGTTCTTC.

This clonotype was observed a handful of times. The chain employs TRBV9 and TRBJ1-1; D remains ambiguous. The ends were cut back, 2 bases at V and 1 base at J, with 9 bases in the middle. This CDR3 is 14 amino acids long. Germline assignment: CDR1 SGDLS and CDR2 YYNGEE. CDR3 residues: CASSVSGKNTEAFF. DNA of the CDR3: TGTGCCAGCAGCGTTTCAGGAAAGAACACTGAAGCTTTCTTT.

The chain recombines TRBV7-9 with TRBJ2-1; no reliable D call. V was clipped by 1 base and J by 4 bases, with 8 bases between them. This CDR3 has 14 residues. The germline CDR1 and CDR2 sequences are SEHNR and FQNEAQ (reference sequence). The CDR3, as DNA: TGTGCCAGCAGCTTAGTATACGGTTACAATGAGCAGTTCTTC. Amino acids: CASSLVYGYNEQFF.

The chain uses TRBV19 and TRBJ2-3, with D possibly TRBD2 on 5 matching bases. The CDR3 has 15 amino acids. The V end was cut by 3 bases, the J end by 2 bases, with 12 bases between. Germline CDR1 and CDR2: LNHDA and SQIVND (reference sequence). CDR3 loop: CASSIRLADTDTQYF. DNA for the CDR3: TGTGCCAGTAGTATCCGGCTAGCAGACACAGATACGCAGTATTTT.

V and J are TRBV27 and TRBJ1-1, with D perhaps TRBD1 (5 bases). Looked up from germline, CDR1 is MNHEY and CDR2 is SMNVEV (reference sequence). The CDR3 contains 14 residues. The V gene lost 5 bases and the J gene lost 0 bases, with 10 bases spanning the gap. The CDR3 here is CASSPGVLNTEAFF. As DNA, the CDR3 is TGTGCCAGCAGTCCGGGGGTCCTGAACACTGAAGCTTTCTTT.

DNA for the CDR3: TGTGCCAGCTCCCTTGAGGGTGGTGGCAGGAGCCTGTACAATGAGCAGTTCTTC. Translation gives CASSLEGGGRSLYNEQFF. J is TRBJ2-1 and V is TRBV18, with D perhaps matching TRBD2 (5 bases). V shed 6 bases and J shed 4 bases, with 25 bases lying between them. Per germline, CDR1 KGHSH and CDR2 LQKENI. This CDR3 has 18 amino acids.

The rearrangement links TRBV14 to TRBJ1-2; 7 nucleotides line up with TRBD1. With V trimmed by 2 bases and J by 6 bases, 6 bases remained unmatched. The CDR3 runs to 14 residues. CDR1 is SGHDN, CDR2 FVKESK, per germline. CDR3 DNA sequence: TGTGCCAGCAGCCAACGACAGGGACCGGATGGCTACACCTTC. This gives the protein CASSQRQGPDGYTF.